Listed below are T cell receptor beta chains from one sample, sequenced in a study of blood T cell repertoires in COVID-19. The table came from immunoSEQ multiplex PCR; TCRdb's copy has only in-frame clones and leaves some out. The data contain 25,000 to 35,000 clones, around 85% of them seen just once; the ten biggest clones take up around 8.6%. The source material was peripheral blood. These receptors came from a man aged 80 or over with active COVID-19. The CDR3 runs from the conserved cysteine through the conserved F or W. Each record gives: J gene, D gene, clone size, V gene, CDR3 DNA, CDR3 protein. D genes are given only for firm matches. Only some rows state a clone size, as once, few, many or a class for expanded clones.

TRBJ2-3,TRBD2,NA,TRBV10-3,TGTGCCATCAGTGCCGGACTAGGTGATACGCAGTATTTT,CAISAGLGDTQYF
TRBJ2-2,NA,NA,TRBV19,TGCGCCAGTAGATGGGGGGTGGCCGGGGAGCTGTTTTTT,CASRWGVAGELFF
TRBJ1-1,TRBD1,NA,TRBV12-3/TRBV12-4,TGTGCCAGCAGTTTGGAGGGGGCCGGCTGGGCTTTCTTT,CASSLEGAGWAFF
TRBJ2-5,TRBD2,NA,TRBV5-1,TGCGCCAGCAGCGATCCTCCGGGAGGTCGAGAGACCCAGTACTTC,CASSDPPGGRETQYF
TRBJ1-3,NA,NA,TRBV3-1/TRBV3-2,TGTGCCAGCACTTTAACAGGGTTTGGAAACACCATATATTTT,CASTLTGFGNTIYF
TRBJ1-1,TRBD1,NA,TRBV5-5,TGTGCCAGCAGCTTAAGGGGGCTGAACACTGAAGCTTTCTTT,CASSLRGLNTEAFF
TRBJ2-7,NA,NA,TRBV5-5,TGTGCCAGCAGCTTTGGGGCGTCCGAGCAGTACTTC,CASSFGASEQYF
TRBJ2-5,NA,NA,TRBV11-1,TGTGCCAGCAGTCAACGATCGAGGCAAGAGACCCAGTACTTC,CASSQRSRQETQYF
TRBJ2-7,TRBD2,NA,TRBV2,TGTGCCAGCAGCCGAGGACTAGCGGGGGCGTCCTACGAGCAGTACTTC,CASSRGLAGASYEQYF
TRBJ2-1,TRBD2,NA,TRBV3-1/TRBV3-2,TGTGCCAGCAGCCAGGGACTAGTCCAAATTGAGCAGTTCTTC,CASSQGLVQIEQFF
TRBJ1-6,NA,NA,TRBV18,TGTGCCAGCTCACAAGAGGCAAAGGAGCCCCTCCACTTT,CASSQEAKEPLHF
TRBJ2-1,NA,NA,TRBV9,TGTGCCAGCAGCGTAGAGACTACAAATGAGCAGTTCTTC,CASSVETTNEQFF
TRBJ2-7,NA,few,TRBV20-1,TGCAGTGTTACGGGTCCCGGGCAGTACTTC,CSVTGPGQYF
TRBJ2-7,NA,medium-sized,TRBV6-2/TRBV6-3,TGTGCCAGCAGTTACGGACAGAGGCAGTACTTC,CASSYGQRQYF
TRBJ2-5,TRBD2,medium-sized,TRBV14,TGTGCCAGCAGCCCCACCGGTAGCGGGGAGACCCAGTACTTC,CASSPTGSGETQYF
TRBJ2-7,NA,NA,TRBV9,TGTGCCAGCACCCCGGGACATTCTTCTTACGAGCAGTACTTC,CASTPGHSSYEQYF
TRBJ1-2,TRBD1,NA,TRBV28,TGTGCCAGCAGTTCCGTACAGGGGGCGCGTGACTATGGCTACACCTTC,CASSSVQGARDYGYTF
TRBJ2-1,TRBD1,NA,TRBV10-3,TGTGCCATCAGTGAGTCCCCGACAGGGCGGAGGAATGAGCAGTTCTTC,CAISESPTGRRNEQFF
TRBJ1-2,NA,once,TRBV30,TGTGCCTGGTCTTATAGGGGCGGAGGCTACACCTTC,CAWSYRGGGYTF
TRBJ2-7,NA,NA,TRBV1,TGCACCAGCAGCCACCTTGGGTCAGGGGCCTACGAGCAGTACTTC,CTSSHLGSGAYEQYF
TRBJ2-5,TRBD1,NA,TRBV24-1,TGTGCCACCAGTGTTACTTTGACAGGGAAAGAGACCCAGTACTTC,CATSVTLTGKETQYF
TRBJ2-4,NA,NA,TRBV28,TGTGCCAGCAGTGGGGGCCTCGTAGCCAAAAACATTCAGTACTTC,CASSGGLVAKNIQYF
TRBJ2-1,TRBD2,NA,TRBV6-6,TGTGCCAGCACCATACTAGCGGGGGGATACAATGAGCAGTTCTTC,CASTILAGGYNEQFF
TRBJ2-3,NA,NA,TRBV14,TGTGCCAGCAGCCCCCCCGGGGGAGTCACTAGCACAGATACGCAGTATTTT,CASSPPGGVTSTDTQYF
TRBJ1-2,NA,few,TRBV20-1,TGCAGTGCTAGTTCTCGTCGGGGGGCGGGCTACACCTTC,CSASSRRGAGYTF
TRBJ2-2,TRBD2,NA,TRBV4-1,TGCGCCAGCAGCCAAGACCCAGCGGGGGGGCGGACCGGGGAGCTGTTTTTT,CASSQDPAGGRTGELFF
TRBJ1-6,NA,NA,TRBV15,TGTGCCACCAGCTGGGGACTGAACAATTCACCCCTCCACTTT,CATSWGLNNSPLHF
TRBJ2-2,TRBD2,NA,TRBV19,TGTGCCAGTAGTCCCCGGACTAGCACCGGGGAGCTGTTTTTT,CASSPRTSTGELFF
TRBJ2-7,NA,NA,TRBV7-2,TGTGCCAGCAGCTTCACAGGGATCTCCTACGAGCAGTACTTC,CASSFTGISYEQYF
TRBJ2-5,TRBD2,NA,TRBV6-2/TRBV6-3,TGTGCCAGCAGCTCCGGGACTAGCGGGGACCTCCCCGAGACCCAGTACTTC,CASSSGTSGDLPETQYF
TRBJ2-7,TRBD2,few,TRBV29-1,TGCAGCGTTGAAGGAGCGGGGGCCTACGAGCAGTACTTC,CSVEGAGAYEQYF
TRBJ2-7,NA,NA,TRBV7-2,TGTGCCAGCAGCTCCGGGGGTTGGGGCGAGCAGTACTTC,CASSSGGWGEQYF
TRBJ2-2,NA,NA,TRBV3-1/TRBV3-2,TGTGCCAGCAGCCAAACAAACACCGGGGAGCTGTTTTTT,CASSQTNTGELFF
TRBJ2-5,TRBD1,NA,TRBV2,TGTGCCAGCTCTGGGACAGGGGGCTTCCAAGAGACCCAGTACTTC,CASSGTGGFQETQYF
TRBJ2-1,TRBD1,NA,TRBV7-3,TGTGCCAGCAGCCCCGGACAGGGTGGCAATGAGCAGTTCTTC,CASSPGQGGNEQFF
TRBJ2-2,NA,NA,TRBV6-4,TGTGCCAGCAGTGTTCAGGGGTACACCGGGGAGCTGTTTTTT,CASSVQGYTGELFF
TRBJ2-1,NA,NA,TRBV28,TGTGCCAGCAGTCCAGGGACTTTTAACAATGAGCAGTTCTTC,CASSPGTFNNEQFF
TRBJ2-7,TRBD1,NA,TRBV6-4,TGTGCCAGCAGTGACTCAGGGACAGGTTCCTACGAGCAGTACTTC,CASSDSGTGSYEQYF
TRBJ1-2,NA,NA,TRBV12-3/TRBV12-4,TGTGCCAGCAGTTCGGAAACTCGGGGACATCAAAGCTTC,CASSSETRGHQSF
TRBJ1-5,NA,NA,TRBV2,TGTGCCAGCAGTCCCATGGGTGGGGCGAACTCTTACAATCAGCCCCAGCATTTT,CASSPMGGANSYNQPQHF
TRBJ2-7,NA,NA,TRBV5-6,TGTGCCAGCAGCTTGTCAGGGGTCGGCGAGCAGTACTTC,CASSLSGVGEQYF
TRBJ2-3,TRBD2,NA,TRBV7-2,TGTGCCAGCAGCTTATACGGCGGGGGGGCCCTGGATACGCAGTATTTT,CASSLYGGGALDTQYF
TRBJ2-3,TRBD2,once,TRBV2,TGTGCCAGCACCGCCGGAGCGGGGGGTTTCACAGATACGCAGTATTTT,CASTAGAGGFTDTQYF
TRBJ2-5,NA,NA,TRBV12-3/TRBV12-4,TGTGCCAGCAGTTTACGAGGGGAGACCCAGTACTTC,CASSLRGETQYF
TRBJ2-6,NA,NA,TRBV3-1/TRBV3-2,TGTGCCAGCAGCCAGAGCTCTGGGGCCAACGTCCTGACTTTC,CASSQSSGANVLTF